One and the same sample provided the 7 T cell receptor beta chains below, sequenced in a study of T cell responses to AZD1222 COVID-19 vaccine. This table comes from immunoSEQ multiplex PCR, and its TCRdb copy is limited to in-frame clones, with some not included. The sample holds 93,000 or so clones, approximately 88% seen once. Sequencing was performed on peripheral blood, taken on day 0 of AZD1222 vaccination. The source of these receptors is an adult in good health.

The chain has TRBV6-5 and TRBJ1-1, with 11 positions matching TRBD1. The CDR3 totals 13 residues. The J segment lost 12 bases and the V segment lost 7 bases, leaving 10 bases of the junction unmatched. CDR1 and CDR2 from the germline V gene are MNHEY and SVGAGI. The CDR3 region is CASITAGQGGTFF. The CDR3 nucleotides read TGTGCCAGCATTACAGCGGGACAGGGGGGGACTTTCTTT.

The rearrangement joins TRBV2 to TRBJ1-1, with 8 nucleotides matching TRBD1. The V gene end was trimmed by 5 bases and the J gene end by 1 base; junction bases not matched to a gene: 3. The length of the CDR3 is 14 residues. In germline, CDR1 is SNHLY, CDR2 FYNNEI. In DNA, the CDR3 is TGTGCCAGCAGTTACAGGGGGACGAACACTGAAGCTTTCTTT. Protein product: CASSYRGTNTEAFF.

This clone was recorded once. The CDR3 protein is CASSPRQPQAFF. The CDR3 DNA reads TGTGCCAGCTCACCACGACAGCCCCAGGCTTTCTTT. The chain recombines TRBV18 with TRBJ1-1; TRBD1 might be the D (5 bases). The CDR3 extends over 12 amino acids. The V end lost 1 base, the J end lost 11 bases, and 11 bases lay between the germline ends. The V gene's germline CDR1 is KGHSH and CDR2 LQKENI.

The chain employs TRBV6-5 and TRBJ2-7; 11 bases agree with TRBD2. The CDR3 length is 14 residues. Germline assignment: CDR1 MNHEY and CDR2 SVGAGI. V lost 6 bases to trimming and J lost 2 bases; unmatched junction nucleotides: 3. The CDR3 loop reads CASSPTSGTYEQYF. CDR3 bases: TGTGCCAGCAGCCCGACTAGCGGGACCTACGAGCAGTACTTC.

The V call is TRBV6-6, the J call TRBJ2-7; TRBD1 is a possible D gene (6 bases). The germline V and J ends were trimmed by 7 bases and 1 base, with 14 bases remaining between them. This CDR3 region has 14 residues. Germline V gene sequence: CDR1 MNHNY, CDR2 SVGAGI (reference sequence). CDR3 sequence: CASIWGPQSYEQYF. CDR3 coding DNA: TGTGCCAGCATTTGGGGGCCCCAGTCCTACGAGCAGTACTTC.

This rearrangement joins TRBV15 to TRBJ1-3; no clear D. Trimming took 0 bases from V and 4 from J, leaving 13 bases between them. Germline V lookup: CDR1 LNHNV, CDR2 YYDKDF (reference sequence). The CDR3 has 16 residues. The CDR3 loop reads CATSRDLVSLGNTIYF. The CDR3 DNA reads TGTGCCACCAGCAGAGATCTTGTCTCCCTCGGAAACACCATATATTTT.

V gene TRBV27 combines with J gene TRBJ1-1, with TRBD1 as a possible D gene (5 bases). The length of the CDR3 is 14 residues. Germline assignment: CDR1 MNHEY and CDR2 SMNVEV (reference sequence). Trimming removed 6 bases at V and 4 bases at J, with 15 bases between. The CDR3 loop reads CASSQGPDFTEAFF. CDR3 DNA: TGTGCCAGCAGCCAGGGACCCGATTTCACTGAAGCTTTCTTT.